This TCR beta chain was captured in a study of shared clonotypes between healthy human individuals. Study-wide background: For every donor, three CD4 naive, three CD4 memory, two CD8 naive and one CD8 memory plates were used. Findings of the study overall: Memory subsets generally showed lower estimated richness than naive subsets. Large sequencing depth failed to make sorted-subset sequencing complete, rarefaction showed.

Naive CD8 cells were CD45RO-negative, positively selected for CCR7, excluding terminally differentiated effector memory CD45RA+ cells. In the source study's methods: Quality scores were absent from the junction-only immunoSEQ sequences, so filtering differed. Sequencing was performed with immunoSEQ multiplex PCR; in TCRdb, only in-frame clones are kept and a portion is missing. V, J and clone size were drawn from that table, and D and trimming were deduced from the DNA. The sample shows some 2.1 million clones, about 93% of them seen only once. Remarks on this clone: The antigen remains unidentified. The sample has other DNA sequences that encode this CDR3 too.

There are 13 residues in the CDR3. The V and J ends lost 0 bases and 6 bases respectively, with 11 bases between them. The germline CDR1 and CDR2 sequences are SQVTM and ANQGSEA. The TCR was taken from a young man in good health. Some clones in this sample may be carry-over from other donors' samples. The chain recombines TRBV29-1 with TRBJ1-2, with D unresolved. The sample taken for sequencing was naive CD8+ T cells from PBMCs. CDR3 in DNA: TGCAGCGTTGAAGATTGGGCAGTAGATGGCTACACCTTC. Protein sequence: CSVEDWAVDGYTF.